This passage covers 25 T cell receptor beta chains from one sample sequenced in a study of blood T cell repertoires in COVID-19. TCRdb's table, derived via immunoSEQ multiplex PCR, lists solely in-frame clones and lacks some. In the table there are about 110,000 clones, approximately 87% of which are singletons. Material: peripheral blood. These receptors were collected from a woman aged 50 to 60 with acute or convalescent COVID-19.

The DNA of the CDR3 is TGTGCCAGTAGGCCCGACAGGTTGACGAACACTGAAGCTTTCTTT. Its protein product is CASRPDRLTNTEAFF. This chain joins TRBV19 and TRBJ1-1; possible D gene TRBD1, 6 bases. V was clipped by 6 bases and J by 1 base, with 15 bases between them. The CDR3 loop spans 15 amino acids. CDR1 is LNHDA and CDR2 is SQIVND in the germline V gene (reference sequence). Together with reference TRBV19 and TRBJ1-1, the CDR3 gives the full variable domain: DGGITQSPKYLFRKEGQNVTLSCEQNLNHDAMYWYRQDPGQGLRLIYYSQIVNDFQKGDIAEGYSVSREKKESFPLTVTSAQKNPTAFYLCASRPDRLTNTEAFFGQGTRLTVV.

This chain links TRBV7-9 with TRBJ1-1, with D uncertain. CDR1 is SEHNR, CDR2 FQNEAQ, per germline (reference sequence). The ends were cut back, 2 bases at V and 1 base at J, with 11 bases in the middle. This CDR3 has 15 residues. The CDR3 protein is CASSLSPGGNTEAFF. The CDR3 DNA reads TGTGCCAGCAGCTTAAGCCCGGGTGGGAACACTGAAGCTTTCTTT.

The chain joins TRBV7-2 to TRBJ1-4; D gene uncertain. CDR1 is SGHTA, CDR2 FQGNSA, per germline. Between the trimmed V and J ends, which lost 1 base and 8 bases, there was a span of 17 bases. The CDR3 is 16 residues long. The CDR3: CASSLVRWEGREKLFF. In nucleotides, the CDR3 is TGTGCCAGCAGCTTAGTGAGGTGGGAAGGGAGAGAAAAACTGTTTTTT. The variable domain in full, with the rest retrieved from reference TRBV7-2 and TRBJ1-4, is GAGVSQSPSNKVTEKGKDVELRCDPISGHTALYWYRQSLGQGLEFLIYFQGNSAPDKSGLPSDRFSAERTGGSVSTLTIQRTQQEDSAVYLCASSLVRWEGREKLFFGSGTQLSVL.

The chain couples TRBV7-6 to TRBJ2-3; 9 nucleotides line up with TRBD2. V lost 2 bases to trimming and J lost 2 bases; unmatched junction nucleotides: 8. Germline lookup yields CDR1 SGHVS and CDR2 FNYEAQ. The length of the CDR3 is 17 residues. The CDR3 here is CASSLMRSGGITDTQYF. The CDR3 nucleotides are TGTGCCAGCAGCTTAATGAGGAGCGGGGGGATCACAGATACGCAGTATTTT. The full variable domain, its missing parts supplied by reference TRBV7-6 and TRBJ2-3, is GAGVSQSPRYKVTKRGQDVALRCDPISGHVSLYWYRQALGQGPEFLTYFNYEAQQDKSGLPNDRFSAERPEGSISTLTIQRTEQRDSAMYRCASSLMRSGGITDTQYFGPGTRLTVL.

This rearrangement joins TRBV12-2 to TRBJ2-3; whether TRBD2, the table's D call, matches the DNA was not checked. TRBV12-2 represents a pseudogene. The CDR3 extends over 18 amino acids. CDR3 residues: CASRPFYGSGMSTDTQYF. The CDR3 DNA follows: TGTGCAAGTCGCCCGTTTTATGGTAGCGGGATGAGCACAGATACGCAGTATTTT.

The chain recombines TRBV18 with TRBJ1-1, with D uncertain. Trimming cost V 6 bases and J 1 base, with 12 bases left between them. In germline, CDR1 is KGHSH, CDR2 LQKENI. The CDR3 length is 14 residues. The DNA for the CDR3 is TGTGCCAGCTCGACTTCCACAAGGAACACTGAAGCTTTCTTT. As protein: CASSTSTRNTEAFF. The full variable domain, rest sourced from reference TRBV18 and TRBJ1-1, is NAGVMQNPRHLVRRRGQEARLRCSPMKGHSHVYWYRQLPEEGLKFMVYLQKENIIDESGMPKERFSAEFPKEGPSILRIQQVVRGDSAAYFCASSTSTRNTEAFFGQGTRLTVV.

Concerning this clone itself: At one end, the junction sequence differs from germline, possibly due to a read error. This chain uses TRBV5-4 with TRBJ2-1; a weak D match, TRBD2 (6 bases). The CDR3 sequence is 15 residues long. Germline V gene data show CDR1 as SGHNT and CDR2 as YYREEE (reference sequence). CDR3 coding DNA: TGTGCCAGCAGCTTGGGACTAGGGGTCGATAATGGGCAGTTCTTC. Residues: CASSLGLGVDNGQFF.

This clone is a singleton in its sample. The genes are TRBV3-1 (or the pseudogene TRBV3-2) and TRBJ1-2; D remains unclear. CDR3 length: 14 amino acids. Germline CDR1 reads LGHDT; CDR2 reads YNNKEL (reference sequence). V lost 8 bases and J 1 base, leaving 14 bases between the germline ends. CDR3 in amino acids: CASSHTGDNYGYTF. The DNA of the CDR3 is TGTGCCAGCTCCCATACCGGGGATAACTATGGCTACACCTTC.

This chain uses TRBV28 with TRBJ1-4, with D hard to call. Trimming took 8 bases from V and 3 from J, leaving 4 bases between them. Germline V gives CDR1 MDHEN, CDR2 SYDVKM. The CDR3 totals 11 residues. This CDR3 reads CASVSNEKLFF. CDR3 sequence (DNA): TGTGCCAGCGTATCTAATGAAAAACTGTTTTTT.

This clone was detected only a few times. The chain recombines TRBV4-1 with TRBJ1-1; a possible D gene is TRBD1 (6 bases). V lost 5 bases to trimming and J lost 0 bases, with 19 bases between them. The CDR3 loop spans 17 amino acids. Germline V gives CDR1 MGHRA, CDR2 YSYEKL. The CDR3, as DNA: TGCGCCAGCAGCGGACAACAGGGACTAGGGATGAACACTGAAGCTTTCTTT. Its protein is CASSGQQGLGMNTEAFF.

The V gene is TRBV27, the J gene TRBJ1-1, with D perhaps TRBD1 (5 bases). Trimming left V 2 bases short and J 4 bases short, with 11 bases between. Germline-derived CDR1 and CDR2 are MNHEY and SMNVEV (reference sequence). This CDR3 contains 14 residues. This CDR3 reads CASSLRGSATEAFF. The CDR3 DNA reads TGTGCCAGCAGTTTACGGGGGAGCGCCACTGAAGCTTTCTTT.

This chain uses TRBV9 with TRBJ1-4; 12 bases map to TRBD1. In germline, CDR1 is SGDLS, CDR2 YYNGEE. V lost 0 bases to trimming and J lost 7 bases; unmatched junction nucleotides: 4. The CDR3 is 16 residues long. DNA for the CDR3: TGTGCCAGCAGCGTAGCGGGGACAGGGGGCTCTGAAAAACTGTTTTTT. Encoded protein: CASSVAGTGGSEKLFF.

The chain is built from TRBV27 and TRBJ2-5, with 7 bases fitting TRBD1. Trimming removed 5 bases from V and 5 bases from J; junction bases left unmatched: 5. The CDR3 consists of 13 residues. Germline V gene lookup returns CDR1 MNHEY and CDR2 SMNVEV (reference sequence). CDR3 sequence: CASSRQGRETQYF. DNA of the CDR3: TGTGCCAGCAGTCGACAGGGTAGGGAGACCCAGTACTTC.

The chain uses TRBV3-1 (or the pseudogene TRBV3-2) and TRBJ1-1; 10 bases match TRBD1. V dropped 3 bases and J dropped 8; count of bases not matched to a gene: 0. Germline CDR1 reads LGHDT; CDR2 reads YNNKEL (reference sequence). The CDR3 extends over 12 amino acids. The CDR3 reads CASSQTGGEAFF. DNA of the CDR3: TGTGCCAGCAGCCAGACAGGGGGCGAAGCTTTCTTT.

Only one count was recorded for this clone. The chain carries TRBV5-1 and TRBJ2-2, with 7 bases that match TRBD1. The length of the CDR3 is 15 residues. Germline V CDR1 and CDR2: SGHRS, YFSETQ. Trimming removed 2 bases from V and 2 bases from J; junction bases left unmatched: 3. The CDR3 coding sequence is TGCGCCAGCAGCTTTACAGGGGTAAACACCGGGGAGCTGTTTTTT. As protein: CASSFTGVNTGELFF.

CDR3 loop: CATSRGSGMYEQYF. The CDR3 nucleotides are TGTGCCACCAGCAGAGGAAGCGGGATGTACGAGCAGTACTTC. The chain employs TRBV15 and TRBJ2-7; 7 positions agree with TRBD2. Germline-derived CDR1 and CDR2 are LNHNV and YYDKDF (reference sequence). The V and J ends lost 1 base and 4 bases, in that order; junction bases with no gene match: 4. This CDR3 has 14 residues.

The CDR3 bases are TGTGCCAGCAGCCCCGCAGGGAGGGACACTGAAGCTTTCTTT. Residues: CASSPAGRDTEAFF. V is TRBV7-2 and J is TRBJ1-1; D may be TRBD1 (5 bases). Germline assignment: CDR1 SGHTA and CDR2 FQGNSA. The V end lost 5 bases, the J end lost 3 bases, and 13 bases lay between the germline ends. The CDR3 covers 14 residues.

The rearrangement joins TRBV15 to TRBJ2-3; 10 bases are shared with TRBD1. The V gene end was trimmed by 0 bases and the J gene end by 4 bases; junction bases not matched to a gene: 7. The V gene's germline CDR1 is LNHNV and CDR2 YYDKDF (reference sequence). The CDR3 contains 17 residues. Here the CDR3 reads CATSREVGQGRADTQYF. The CDR3 bases are TGTGCCACCAGCAGAGAGGTGGGACAGGGGAGGGCAGATACGCAGTATTTT.

The chain links TRBV19 to TRBJ2-3; 10 bases match TRBD2. The germline CDR1 and CDR2 sequences are LNHDA and SQIVND (reference sequence). The CDR3 is 18 residues long. V shed 3 bases and J 2 bases; nucleotides not matched to a gene: 11. The DNA for the CDR3 is TGTGCCAGTAGTATCTTCCCCCCAGCGGGGGGGAACACAGATACGCAGTATTTT. Translating gives CASSIFPPAGGNTDTQYF.

The chain joins TRBV14 to TRBJ2-5; no clear D. The germline V gene has CDR1 SGHDN and CDR2 FVKESK. Trimming shortened V by 8 bases and J by 5 bases, and 15 bases separated the two germline ends. The CDR3 runs to 13 residues. In DNA, the CDR3 is TGTGCCAGCGCGATCTCGGTCGGGGAGACCCAGTACTTC. This sequence encodes CASAISVGETQYF.

The genes are TRBV11-2 and TRBJ1-4, with D possibly being TRBD1 (6 bases). The germline gives CDR1 SGHAT, CDR2 FQNNGV. V was shortened by 5 bases and J by 6 bases, with 16 bases between the two germline ends. This CDR3 has 15 residues. CDR3 region: CASSRTGSLDEKLFF. The CDR3 DNA reads as TGTGCCAGCAGCCGTACAGGGAGTCTAGATGAAAAACTGTTTTTT.

The chain recombines TRBV6-5 with TRBJ2-3; weak D call: TRBD1 (7 bases). Germline V gene data show CDR1 as MNHEY and CDR2 as SVGAGI. CDR3 size: 13 residues. V lost 8 bases to trimming and J lost 3 bases, with 12 bases between them. The CDR3: CASAGQLTDTQYF. The CDR3 DNA reads TGTGCCAGCGCGGGACAGTTAACAGATACGCAGTATTTT.

The chain couples TRBV25-1 to TRBJ2-7; 7 bases match TRBD1. The length of the CDR3 is 13 residues. Germline V lookup: CDR1 MGHDK, CDR2 SYGVNS. Trimming removed 0 bases from V and 9 bases from J; junction bases left unmatched: 5. The CDR3 sequence is CASSEYKRQGQYF. The CDR3 nucleotides read TGTGCCAGCAGTGAATATAAGAGACAGGGGCAGTACTTC.

The chain recombines TRBV24-1 with TRBJ2-1; D is perhaps TRBD2 (7 bases). This CDR3 spans 15 amino acids. Trimming shortened V by 10 bases and J by 4 bases, and 19 bases separated the two germline ends. Germline V gene lookup returns CDR1 KGHDR and CDR2 SFDVKD. This CDR3 is CATNHRGAGYNEQFF. The CDR3 region has the DNA TGTGCCACGAATCATCGGGGGGCCGGGTACAATGAGCAGTTCTTC.

The V call is TRBV28, the J call TRBJ2-5; possibly TRBD2 for D (6 bases). V was trimmed by 7 bases and J by 2 bases, leaving 11 bases between them. This CDR3 is 13 amino acids long. Germline loops: CDR1 MDHEN, CDR2 SYDVKM. CDR3 sequence reads: CASTLGGQETQYF. CDR3 sequence (DNA): TGTGCCAGCACCCTGGGGGGTCAAGAGACCCAGTACTTC.